These 15 T cell receptor beta chains were sequenced from one sample in a study of OX40 agonist ivuxolimab in advanced cancers. Libraries were prepared by immunoSEQ multiplex PCR; TCRdb keeps only in-frame clonotypes and omits some of them. The table lists fewer than 85,000 clones, about 88% of them singletons, with 0.99% in the top ten. Sequencing used CD4+ or CD8+ T cells sorted from blood, obtained in a trial of the OX40 agonist ivuxolimab. These receptors were taken from an adult with an advanced solid tumor such as melanoma, head and neck, liver or kidney cancer.

The V gene is TRBV18, the J gene TRBJ2-7; D is perhaps TRBD2 (6 bases). Germline loops: CDR1 KGHSH, CDR2 LQKENI. The CDR3 has 14 residues. V lost 2 bases and J lost 0, with 8 bases in between. CDR3 residues: CASSPGGLSYEQYF. In DNA form, the CDR3 reads TGTGCCAGCTCACCAGGGGGACTCTCCTACGAGCAGTACTTC.

The chain employs TRBV7-9 and TRBJ2-5; D is possibly TRBD2 (5 bases). Germline loops: CDR1 SEHNR, CDR2 FQNEAQ (reference sequence). The length of the CDR3 is 14 residues. V lost 4 bases, J lost 4 bases, and 13 bases lay in between. CDR3 DNA sequence: TGTGCCAGCAGCTCACCCCGAGAGGGAGAGACCCAGTACTTC. As protein: CASSSPREGETQYF.

The rearrangement links TRBV5-1 to TRBJ2-3; 12 nucleotides match TRBD2. Trimming cost V 4 bases and J 4 bases; bases outside gene matches: 7. Germline CDR1 is SGHRS and CDR2 is YFSETQ. There are 16 residues in the CDR3. Here the CDR3 DNA reads TGCGCCAGCAGCCCGAAGGCTAGCGGGGGGGCAGATACGCAGTATTTT. Encoded protein: CASSPKASGGADTQYF. Using reference TRBV5-1 and TRBJ2-3 for the parts outside the CDR3, the full variable domain is KAGVTQTPRYLIKTRGQQVTLSCSPISGHRSVSWYQQTPGQGLQFLFEYFSETQRNKGNFPGRFSGRQFSNSRSEMNVSTLELGDSALYLCASSPKASGGADTQYFGPGTRLTVL.

The chain combines TRBV18 with TRBJ1-6; D gene ambiguous. The length of the CDR3 is 14 residues. The germline V and J ends were trimmed by 0 bases and 7 bases, with 7 bases remaining between them. Germline V gene data show CDR1 as KGHSH and CDR2 as LQKENI. CDR3 nucleotide sequence: TGTGCCAGCTCACCACCCGCGTCCAATTCACCCCTCCACTTT. It codes for CASSPPASNSPLHF.

This chain links TRBV18 with TRBJ2-7, with 9 bases aligning to TRBD1. V shed 2 bases and J 1 base; nucleotides not matched to a gene: 6. CDR3 length: 16 residues. CDR1 is KGHSH and CDR2 is LQKENI in the germline V gene. The CDR3, as DNA: TGTGCCAGCTCACCAGGGATTGGACAGGGGTCCTACGAGCAGTACTTC. It codes for CASSPGIGQGSYEQYF.

J is TRBJ2-2 and V is TRBV27; 7 bases align to TRBD1. From germline, CDR1 is MNHEY and CDR2 SMNVEV (reference sequence). V trimming: 5 bases; J trimming: 0 bases; junction bases outside the gene matches: 9. The CDR3 extends over 17 amino acids. The chain's CDR3 is CASSPRFGTANTGELFF. The CDR3 DNA reads TGTGCCAGCAGTCCCAGATTCGGGACAGCGAACACCGGGGAGCTGTTTTTT.

V gene TRBV7-9 combines with J gene TRBJ2-7, with 8 bases aligning to TRBD1. Unmatched junction bases numbered 4, after V lost 1 base and J lost 2 bases. In germline, CDR1 is SEHNR, CDR2 FQNEAQ (reference sequence). The CDR3 is made up of 15 amino acids. The CDR3 sequence: CASSLGQGLTYEQYF. DNA for the CDR3: TGTGCCAGCAGCTTAGGACAGGGGCTAACCTACGAGCAGTACTTC.

This rearrangement joins TRBV30 to TRBJ2-5, with D perhaps TRBD1 (5 bases). V lost 4 bases, J lost 5 bases, and 11 bases lay in between. From germline, CDR1 is GTSNPN and CDR2 SVGIG (reference sequence). The CDR3 runs 12 residues. CDR3 sequence reads: CAWKGSSETQYF. The DNA of the CDR3 is TGTGCCTGGAAGGGGTCTTCGGAGACCCAGTACTTC.

This sequence joins TRBV9 and TRBJ2-2, with 11 nucleotides matching TRBD1. The CDR3 is made up of 17 amino acids. Germline CDR1 reads SGDLS; CDR2 reads YYNGEE. With V trimmed by 4 bases and J by 5 bases, 10 bases remained unmatched. CDR3 sequence: CASSPRRTGGLTGELFF. CDR3 DNA: TGTGCCAGCAGCCCCCGAAGGACAGGGGGCCTTACCGGGGAGCTGTTTTTT.

The gene calls are TRBV6-1 and TRBJ2-2, with D unresolved. Trimming took off 8 bases at V and 5 bases at J, with 6 bases between the two ends. Germline V gene lookup returns CDR1 MNHNS and CDR2 SASEGT. This CDR3 has 11 residues. Here the CDR3 DNA reads TGTGCCAGCGGTAGAACCGGGGAGCTGTTTTTT. It specifies CASGRTGELFF.

On this clone itself: The same CDR3 arises from other DNA sequences in this sample as well. The genes are TRBV7-3 and TRBJ2-5; 7 nucleotides agree with TRBD2. In germline, CDR1 is SGHTA, CDR2 FQGTGA. Losses at the gene ends were 2 bases for V and 5 bases for J; bases not matched to a gene: 5. The CDR3 covers 14 residues. The CDR3 region is CASSLSGGRETQYF. CDR3 nucleotide sequence: TGTGCCAGCAGCTTATCGGGGGGTCGGGAGACCCAGTACTTC.

The sample holds a few counts of this clone. The chain employs TRBV28 and TRBJ2-1; 12 bases are shared with TRBD2. The V and J ends lost 5 bases and 13 bases, in that order; junction bases with no gene match: 12. Per the germline V gene, CDR1 is MDHEN and CDR2 is SYDVKM. This CDR3 comprises 15 residues. DNA of the CDR3: TGTGCCAGCAGTGCGCCTAGCGGGAGGGCGTCAGAACAGTTCTTC. This gives the protein CASSAPSGRASEQFF. Filled out from reference TRBV28 and TRBJ2-1, the complete variable domain reads DVKVTQSSRYLVKRTGEKVFLECVQDMDHENMFWYRQDPGLGLRLIYFSYDVKMKEKGDIPEGYSVSREKKERFSLILESASTNQTSMYLCASSAPSGRASEQFFGPGTRLTVL.

V gene TRBV5-1 combines with J gene TRBJ2-5, with D possibly TRBD1 on 7 matching bases. The germline gives CDR1 SGHRS, CDR2 YFSETQ. This CDR3 has 16 residues. The ends were cut back, 3 bases at V and 2 bases at J, with 17 bases in the middle. CDR3 loop: CASSSGVAGGQETQYF. CDR3 nucleotide sequence: TGCGCCAGCAGCTCTGGGGTGGCAGGGGGGCAAGAGACCCAGTACTTC.

This clone was found once. J is TRBJ1-1 and V is TRBV30, with D tentatively TRBD1 (6 bases). The germline V and J ends were trimmed by 0 bases and 0 bases, with 29 bases remaining between them. From germline, CDR1 is GTSNPN and CDR2 SVGIG (reference sequence). CDR3 length: 21 amino acids. The CDR3 protein is CAWSVLLVVGGAWALNTEAFF. The CDR3 DNA sequence: TGTGCCTGGAGTGTACTTCTTGTGGTTGGGGGGGCTTGGGCGTTGAACACTGAAGCTTTCTTT.

J is TRBJ1-5 and V is TRBV5-6; D possibly corresponds to TRBD1 (6 bases). From germline, CDR1 is SGHDT and CDR2 YYEEEE. V lost 4 bases and J lost 5, with 19 bases in between. The CDR3 is 16 residues long. DNA for the CDR3: TGTGCCAGCAGCCATAGGTCCAGGGGATCTGATCAGCCCCAGCATTTT. Protein product: CASSHRSRGSDQPQHF.